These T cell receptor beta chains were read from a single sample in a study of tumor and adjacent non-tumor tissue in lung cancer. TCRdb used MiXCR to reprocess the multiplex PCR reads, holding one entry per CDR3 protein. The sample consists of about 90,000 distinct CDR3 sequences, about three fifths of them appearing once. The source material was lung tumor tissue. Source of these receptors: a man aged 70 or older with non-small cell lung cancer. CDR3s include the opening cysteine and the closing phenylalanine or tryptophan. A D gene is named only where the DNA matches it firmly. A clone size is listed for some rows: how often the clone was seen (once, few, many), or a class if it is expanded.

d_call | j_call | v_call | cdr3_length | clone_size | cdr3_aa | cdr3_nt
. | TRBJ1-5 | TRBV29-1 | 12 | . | CRVGQHNQPQHF | TGTAGAGTTGGGCAGCACAATCAGCCCCAGCATTTT
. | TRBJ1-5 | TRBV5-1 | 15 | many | CASSLGLGSNQPQHF | TGCGCCAGCAGCTTGGGCCTCGGGAGCAATCAGCCCCAGCATTTT
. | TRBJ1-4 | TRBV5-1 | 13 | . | CASSRGQVEKLFF | TGCGCCAGCAGTCGGGGGCAGGTTGAAAAACTGTTTTTT
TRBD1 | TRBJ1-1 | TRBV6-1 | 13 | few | CVSSQTGITEAFF | TGTGTCAGCAGTCAGACAGGGATTACTGAAGCTTTCTTT
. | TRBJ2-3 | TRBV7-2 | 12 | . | CASRQGTDTQYF | TGTGCCAGCAGACAGGGCACAGATACGCAGTATTTT
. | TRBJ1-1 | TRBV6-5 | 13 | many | CASSPTRYTEAFF | TGTGCCAGCAGTCCTACAAGATACACTGAAGCTTTCTTT
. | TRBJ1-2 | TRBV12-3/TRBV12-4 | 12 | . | CASSPREYDYTF | TGTGCCAGCAGTCCTCGAGAATATGACTACACCTTC
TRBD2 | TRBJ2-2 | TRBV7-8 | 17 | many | CASSLILAEPNTGELFF | TGTGCCAGCAGCCTCATACTAGCGGAACCTAACACCGGGGAGCTGTTTTTT
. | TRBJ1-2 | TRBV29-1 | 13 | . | CSVEGLVTDGYTF | TGCAGCGTTGAGGGACTTGTCACTGATGGCTACACCTTC
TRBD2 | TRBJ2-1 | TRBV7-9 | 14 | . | CANSFASGVGEQFF | TGTGCCAACAGCTTTGCTAGCGGGGTCGGTGAGCAGTTCTTC
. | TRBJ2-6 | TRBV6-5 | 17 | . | CASSSIYRGIRADVLTF | TGTGCTAGCAGTTCCATATATCGGGGGATTAGGGCCGACGTCCTGACCTTC
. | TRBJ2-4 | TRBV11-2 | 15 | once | CTSRKNHGAHNIQYF | TGTACCAGCAGGAAAAACCATGGTGCCCATAACATTCAGTACTTC
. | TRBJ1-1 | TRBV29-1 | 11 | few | CSVRGNTEAFF | TGCAGCGTGAGAGGGAACACTGAAGCTTTCTTT
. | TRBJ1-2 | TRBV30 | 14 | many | CAWSGQGHRYGYTF | TGTGCCTGGAGTGGCCAGGGACATCGCTATGGCTACACCTTC
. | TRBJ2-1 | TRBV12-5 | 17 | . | CASGFVTDRNSYNEQFF | TGTGCTAGTGGTTTCGTCACAGACAGGAACTCCTATAATGAGCAGTTCTTC
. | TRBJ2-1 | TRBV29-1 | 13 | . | CSVGWAERRERFF | TGCAGCGTCGGTTGGGCGGAAAGGCGTGAGCGCTTCTTC
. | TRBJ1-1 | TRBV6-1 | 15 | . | CVSSAKGLGSTEAFF | TGTGTCAGCAGTGCGAAGGGCTTGGGTAGCACTGAAGCTTTCTTT
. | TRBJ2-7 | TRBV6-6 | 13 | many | CASSRQGGNEQYF | TGTGCCAGCAGTAGGCAGGGAGGTAACGAGCAGTACTTC
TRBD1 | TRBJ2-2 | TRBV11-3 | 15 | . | CASSRQGAYTGELFF | TGTGCCAGCAGCCGACAGGGGGCGTACACCGGGGAGCTGTTTTTT
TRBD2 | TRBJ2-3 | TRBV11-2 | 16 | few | CASSLDRTTSADTRYF | TGTGCCAGCAGCTTAGACAGGACGACTAGCGCAGATACGCGGTACTTT
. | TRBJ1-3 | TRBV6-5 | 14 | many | CASKPGFSGNTIYF | TGTGCCAGCAAGCCAGGATTCTCTGGAAACACCATATATTTT
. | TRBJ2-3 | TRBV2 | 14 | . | CASSHSPGRDTQYF | TGTGCCAGCAGTCACAGCCCCGGACGCGATACGCAGTATTTT
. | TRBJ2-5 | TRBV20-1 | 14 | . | CSAREPGREETQYF | TGCAGTGCTAGAGAACCGGGGCGCGAGGAGACCCAGTACTTC
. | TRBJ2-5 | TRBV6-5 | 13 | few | CASSPGGQEIQYF | TGTGCCAGCAGTCCTGGGGGCCAAGAGATCCAGTACTTC
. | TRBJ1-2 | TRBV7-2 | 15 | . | CASSLRWDSGYGYTF | TGTGCCAGCAGCTTACGATGGGACTCGGGCTATGGCTACACCTTC
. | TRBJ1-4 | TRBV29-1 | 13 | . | CSAADPLGEKLLF | TGCAGCGCCGCCGATCCCCTTGGAGAAAAACTGCTTTTT
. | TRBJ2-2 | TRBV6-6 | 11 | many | CASSSVGELFF | TGTGCCAGCAGTTCGGTCGGGGAGCTGTTTTTT
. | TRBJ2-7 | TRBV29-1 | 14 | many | CSVEHRDLGREQYF | TGCAGCGTTGAACACCGGGACCTAGGAAGGGAGCAGTACTTC
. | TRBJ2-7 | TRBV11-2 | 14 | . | CASSPLIVRYEQYF | TGCGCCAGCAGCCCCCTCATAGTAAGATACGAGCAGTACTTC
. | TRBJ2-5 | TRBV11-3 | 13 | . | CANSLGLGETHYF | TGTGCCAACAGCCTAGGCTTGGGAGAGACCCACTACTTC
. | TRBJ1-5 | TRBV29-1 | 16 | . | CSVSQTSGSATDTQHF | TGCAGCGTGAGTCAAACTAGCGGGAGTGCCACAGATACGCAGCATTTT
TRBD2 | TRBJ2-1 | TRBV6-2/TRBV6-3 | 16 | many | CASSLTSGGAYNEQFF | TGTGCCAGCAGTTTAACTAGCGGGGGAGCCTACAATGAGCAGTTCTTC
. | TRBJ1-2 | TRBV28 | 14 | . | CASSAFGYTKGYTF | TGTGCCAGCAGTGCCTTTGGATATACGAAGGGCTACACCTTC
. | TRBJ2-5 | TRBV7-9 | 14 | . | CASSSNYGQETQYF | TGTGCCAGCAGCTCGAACTATGGCCAAGAGACCCAGTACTTC
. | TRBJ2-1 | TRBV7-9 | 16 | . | CASCLGQTGGVSEQFF | TGTGCCAGCTGCTTAGGACAGACAGGAGGGGTCAGTGAGCAGTTCTTC
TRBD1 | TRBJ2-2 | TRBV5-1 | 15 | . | CASSSDRGVSGELFF | TGCGCCAGCAGCTCGGACAGGGGAGTATCCGGGGAGCTGTTTTTT
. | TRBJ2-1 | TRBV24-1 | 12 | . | CATSGEGPEQFF | TGTGCCACCAGTGGGGAAGGACCGGAGCAGTTCTTC
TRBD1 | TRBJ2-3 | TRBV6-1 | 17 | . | CAISDTAGTGVKDTQYF | TGTGCCATCAGTGACACGGCCGGGACAGGGGTTAAAGATACGCAGTATTTT
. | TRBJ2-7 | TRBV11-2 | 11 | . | CASREHYEQYF | TGTGCCAGCAGAGAACACTACGAGCAATACTTC
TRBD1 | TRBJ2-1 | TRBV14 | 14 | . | CTSSPRTGGNEQFF | TGTACCAGCAGCCCTCGGACAGGGGGCAATGAGCAATTCTTC
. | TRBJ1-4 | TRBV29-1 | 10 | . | CNVREEKLFF | TGCAACGTTAGGGAAGAAAAATTGTTTTTT
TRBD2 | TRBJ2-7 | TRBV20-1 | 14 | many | CSARDRGTSYEQYF | TGCAGTGCTAGAGATCGTGGGACTAGCTACGAGCAGTACTTC
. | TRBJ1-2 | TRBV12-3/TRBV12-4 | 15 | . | CAGSFPTRANYGYTF | TGTGCCGGCAGTTTCCCGACACGAGCCAACTATGGCTACACTTTC
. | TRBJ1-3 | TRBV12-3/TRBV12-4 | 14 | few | CTSSLVTDSNTIYF | TGTACCAGCAGTTTGGTGACAGACTCAAACACCATATATTTT
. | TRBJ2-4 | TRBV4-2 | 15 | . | CASSQIGGDKNIQYF | TGTGCCAGCAGCCAAATCGGGGGTGACAAAAACATTCAGTACTTC
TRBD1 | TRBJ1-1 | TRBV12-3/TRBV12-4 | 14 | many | CASSLGGGFTEAFF | TGTGCCAGCAGTTTGGGAGGGGGCTTCACTGAAGCTTTCTTT
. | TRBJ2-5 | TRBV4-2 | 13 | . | CPSSLGGRGTQYF | TGTCCCAGCAGTCTCGGGGGGCGAGGGACCCAGTACTTC
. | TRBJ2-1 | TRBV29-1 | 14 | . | CSVIGGLRGGEQFF | TGCAGCGTAATCGGGGGACTAAGGGGGGGTGAGCAGTTCTTC
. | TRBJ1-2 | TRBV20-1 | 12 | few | CSAFGGISGYTF | TGCAGTGCTTTTGGGGGGATATCTGGCTACACCTTC
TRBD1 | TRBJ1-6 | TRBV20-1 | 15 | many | CSARPGTANNSPLHF | TGCAGTGCTAGACCCGGGACAGCCAATAATTCACCCCTCCACTTT
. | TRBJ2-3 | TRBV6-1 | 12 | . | CASAASTDTQCF | TGTGCCAGCGCGGCGAGCACAGATACTCAGTGTTTT
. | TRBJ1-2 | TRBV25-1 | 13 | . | CASSEWGDYGYSF | TGTGCCAGCAGTGAATGGGGGGACTATGGCTACAGCTTC
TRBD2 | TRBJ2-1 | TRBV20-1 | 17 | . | CSARDVAGLNSYNEQFF | TGCAGTGCTAGAGATGTAGCGGGGCTTAACTCCTACAATGAGCAGTTCTTC
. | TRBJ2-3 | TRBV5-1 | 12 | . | CANSFDTDTQYF | TGCGCCAACAGCTTCGATACAGATACGCAGTATTTT